One sample yielded the 22 T cell receptor delta chains listed below, sequenced in a study of γδ T cells in repeated Plasmodium falciparum infection. Vgamma9/Vdelta2+ and Vdelta2-negative gammadelta T cells were flow-sorted from PBMC for bulk sequencing. TCRdb re-called clones from the multiplex PCR reads via CATT. The table has approximately 50,000 delta-chain clones, roughly 1.9% seen once. The material sequenced was gamma-delta T cells from blood. Every receptor here comes from a pool of human donors (malaria-infected and uninfected, not separated).

This clone was detected only a few times. The mismatch at residue 6 between this DNA's translation and the TCRdb protein of a much larger clone likely reflects a read error; the protein shown is translated from the DNA. This chain joins TRDV3 and TRDJ4, with a possible D match to TRDD2 (5 bases). TCRdb records no J gene; here it was assigned by comparing the DNA to germline. Trimming removed 4 bases from V and 0 bases from J, with 33 bases in between. Per germline, CDR1 TVYSNPD and CDR2 GDNSRS (reference sequence). This CDR3 comprises 19 residues. CDR3 residues: CASTIIPSPRRRLARPLIF. CDR3 sequence (DNA): TGTGCCTCCACAATCATTCCTTCACCTCGACGACGTCTGGCCAGACCCCTGATCTTT.

Notes on this clone: The protein TCRdb gives is from a much larger clone and does not agree with this DNA's translation at residue 10, likely a read error; the protein shown here comes from the DNA. V gene TRDV2 combines with J gene TRDJ1, with 7 bases lining up with TRDD3. The V and J ends lost 1 base and 8 bases, in that order; junction bases with no gene match: 12. CDR3 length equals 15 residues. CDR1 is GEAIGNYY and CDR2 is EKD in the germline V gene. As DNA, the CDR3 is TGTGCCTGTGACACGAGAGTACTGGGGAATGACAAACTCATCTTT. It codes for CACDTRVLGNDKLIF.

With regard to this clone: One base separates it from a far larger clone, so it is likely a read error. This same CDR3 is encoded by further DNA sequences in the sample. CDR3 loop: CALGCAQVSDKLIF. CDR3 nucleotides: TGTGCTCTTGGGTGTGCTCAAGTATCCGATAAACTCATCTTT. V usage is TRDV1 and J usage is TRDJ1; unclear D gene. The J gene is not listed in TCRdb, so it was assigned here from a DNA match to germline. Germline V lookup: CDR1 TSWWSYY, CDR2 QGS. The CDR3 is made up of 14 amino acids. V was shortened by 5 bases and J by 3 bases, with 13 bases between the two germline ends.

This clone has only a few counts. Since a far larger clone is one base different, this is likely a read error. The identical CDR3 is also encoded by other nucleotide sequences in the sample. CDR3 region: CACERRGALTDKLIF. DNA for the CDR3: TGTGCCTGTGAGCGGAGGGGGGCCCTCACCGATAAACTCATCTTT. This chain connects TRDV2 to TRDJ1; TRDD3 is a possible D gene (5 bases). Here the J gene was assigned by germline matching of the DNA, as TCRdb has none. Germline lookup yields CDR1 GEAIGNYY and CDR2 EKD. The V gene lost 4 bases and the J gene lost 1 base, with 15 bases spanning the gap. There are 15 residues in the CDR3.

The chain is built from TRDV3 and TRDJ1, with D perhaps matching TRDD3 (7 bases). In the absence of a J gene in TCRdb, the DNA was matched to germline to assign it here. Trimming cost V 3 bases and J 3 bases, with 35 bases left between them. The CDR3 contains 20 residues. Germline CDR1 TVYSNPD, CDR2 GDNSRS (reference sequence). The CDR3 nucleotides read TGTGCCTTAATAGGAAGCCTTCCCCTTCTCCCCCTGGGGGCCCCCGATAAACTCATCTTT. It specifies CALIGSLPLLPLGAPDKLIF.

This clone has at least ten counts. Different DNA sequences within this sample yield the same CDR3. J is TRDJ1 and V is TRDV3; the match to TRDD3 covers 8 bases. The CDR3 covers 21 residues. The germline V gene has CDR1 TVYSNPD and CDR2 GDNSRS (reference sequence). Trimming took 3 bases from V and 0 from J; bases not matched to a gene: 27. CDR3 coding DNA: TGTGCCTTGACCGAACCTTCCCCAATCGAAGGGGGGGATATCCACACCGATAAACTCATCTTT. Protein: CALTEPSPIEGGDIHTDKLIF.

The table lists this clone with a few counts. The TCRdb protein, from a much larger clone, departs from this DNA's translation at residue 20, likely by read error; the protein shown derives from the DNA. The J gene went uncalled, whereas the V gene is TRDV1; TRDD3 reflects the table's D call only, with no check against the DNA. This CDR3 is built from 21 residues. The V gene's germline CDR1 is TSWWSYY and CDR2 QGS. The CDR3 nucleotides are TGTGCTCTTGGGGAGGTATGTTCCTCCTTCCTGGGGGATAGCAACACCGATAAACTCACCTTT. Translation: CALGEVCSSFLGDSNTDKLTF.

To note about this clone: A much more abundant neighbour one base away suggests this may be a read error. The V and J genes are TRDV1 and TRDJ1; 12 bases agree with TRDD3. TCRdb lists no J gene, so it was determined here by aligning the DNA to germline. Germline values: CDR1 TSWWSYY, CDR2 QGS. CDR3 length: 19 residues. With V trimmed by 0 bases and J by 3 bases, 11 bases remained unmatched. The CDR3 sequence is CALGELVFWGIRAADKLIF. DNA of the CDR3: TGTGCTCTTGGGGAACTAGTCTTCTGGGGGATACGGGCCGCCGATAAACTCATCTTT.

Regarding this clone: TCRdb's protein, taken from a much larger clone, differs from this DNA's translation at residue 8, likely owing to a read error; the protein displayed comes from the DNA. The genes are TRAV29/DV5 and TRDJ1; D may be TRDD3 (5 bases). Germline matching of the DNA provided the J gene here, since TCRdb leaves it blank. Germline V CDR1 and CDR2: NSMFDY, ISSIKDK. CDR3 length: 16 amino acids. Trimming left V 3 bases short and J 1 base short, with 19 bases between. The chain's CDR3 is CAAMIDWRFPTDKLIF. Here the CDR3 DNA reads TGTGCAGCAATGATCGACTGGAGATTTCCCACCGATAAACTCATCTTT.

Concerning this clone itself: The TCRdb record carries a much larger clone's protein, which differs from this DNA's translation at residue 13; a read error is the likely cause, and the protein listed here is the DNA translation. No J gene was named, though the V gene is TRDV1. The CDR3 is made up of 15 amino acids. Germline values: CDR1 TSWWSYY, CDR2 QGS. DNA for the CDR3: TGTGCTCTTGGGGACGGGAGGGGGCGAACCGATAAACCCATCTTT. This translates into CALGDGRGRTDKPIF.

This clone appeared a few times. TCRdb's protein for this DNA is that of a much larger clone and differs from the translation at residue 6, likely a read error; the protein shown is the DNA translation. The genes are TRDV3 and TRDJ1; 12 bases map to TRDD3. The J gene, left out of TCRdb, was set here by checking the DNA against germline. This CDR3 contains 21 residues. CDR1 TVYSNPD and CDR2 GDNSRS come from the germline V gene (reference sequence). V shed 4 bases and J 3 bases; nucleotides not matched to a gene: 27. The CDR3 DNA reads as TGTGCCTCCGTACGGGGGTCTACTGGGGGATACTATAAACTATCGGCCGATAAACTCATCTTT. As protein: CASVRGSTGGYYKLSADKLIF.

This clone was counted between two and nine times. This likely stems from a read error, as it lies one base from a far larger clone. Other DNA sequences in this sample translate to the same CDR3. V and J are TRDV2 and TRDJ1; 10 bases line up with TRDD3. The J gene was missing in TCRdb and was found by matching the end of the DNA to germline. Germline lookup yields CDR1 GEAIGNYY and CDR2 EKD. The CDR3 is 20 amino acids. The CDR3 region has the DNA TGTGCCTGCGACACCGGCACCACTCTTAGGTGGGGGATACATAGCGATAAACTCATCTTT. Protein sequence: CACDTGTTLRWGIHSDKLIF.

This clone was seen only a few times. This DNA translates differently at residue 13 from the TCRdb protein, which is that of a much larger clone; a read error is likely, and the protein shown is the DNA's own translation. V and J are TRDV1 and TRDJ1; 8 nucleotides agree with TRDD3. The J gene, absent from TCRdb, was called here by matching the DNA to germline. CDR1 is TSWWSYY, CDR2 QGS, per germline. The CDR3 totals 16 residues. This CDR3 reads CAPNYGRGISADRLIF. The CDR3 DNA reads TGTGCTCCCAACTACGGACGGGGGATATCGGCCGATAGACTCATCTTT.

This clone was seen at least ten times. A single base is all that separates this from a far larger clone, so a read error is likely. Other nucleotide sequences in the sample specify the same CDR3. The chain links TRDV1 to TRDJ1, with 8 positions matching TRDD3. The CDR3 has 18 amino acids. V gave up 0 bases and J gave up 0 bases; unmatched junction bases: 9. From germline, CDR1 is TSWWSYY and CDR2 QGS. CDR3 region: CALGELKWGMSDTDKLIF. CDR3 coding DNA: TGTGCTCTTGGGGAACTAAAATGGGGGATGTCTGACACCGATAAACTCATCTTT.

This clone appeared many times. The protein TCRdb lists belongs to a much larger clone and differs from this DNA's translation at residue 5, which points to a read error; the protein shown is made from the DNA. The chain is built from TRDV2 and TRDJ1, with 7 positions matching TRDD3. Assignment of the J gene here rests on matching the DNA to germline, because TCRdb gives none. Germline V CDR1 and CDR2: GEAIGNYY, EKD. CDR3 length: 15 residues. The V gene end was trimmed by 3 bases and the J gene end by 1 base; junction bases not matched to a gene: 7. This CDR3 reads CACDVVGESTDKLIF. CDR3 DNA sequence: TGTGCCTGTGACGTGGTGGGGGAGAGCACCGATAAACTCATCTTT.

There are many counts of this clone. TCRdb's protein for this DNA is that of a much larger clone and differs from the translation at residue 5, likely a read error; the protein shown is the DNA translation. The chain recombines TRDV1 with TRDJ1; TRDD3 matches at 12 bases. The J gene comes from matching the DNA to germline here; TCRdb lacks it. The CDR3 loop spans 21 amino acids. The germline CDR1 and CDR2 sequences are TSWWSYY and QGS. The V segment lost 5 bases and the J segment 0 bases; nucleotides outside the gene matches: 19. As DNA, the CDR3 is TGTGCTCTTGGGCCCTGCCTGCCGTACTGGGGGATACCACGTTACACCGATAAACTCATCTTT. Residues: CALGPCLPYWGIPRYTDKLIF.

The table lists this clone with a few counts. This DNA's translation differs at residue 18 from TCRdb's protein, which comes from a much larger clone; a read error is likely, and the protein shown is translated from the DNA. The rearrangement uses TRDV1 and TRDJ1, with 11 bases fitting TRDD3. TCRdb gives no J gene; it was assigned here by matching the DNA to germline. CDR1 is TSWWSYY, CDR2 QGS, per germline. CDR3 length equals 22 residues. The CDR3 spells CALGELQILFGYWGIYTEKLIF. The CDR3 region has the DNA TGTGCTCTTGGGGAACTACAGATCCTATTTGGCTACTGGGGGATATACACCGAGAAACTCATCTTT.

This clone was counted between two and nine times. This likely reflects a read error, since a far larger clone is one base away. The same CDR3 is also encoded by other DNA sequences in this sample. The chain carries TRDV3 and TRDJ1; TRDD2 is a possible D gene (6 bases). Because TCRdb records no J gene, it was assigned here through a match of the DNA to germline. Germline CDR1 and CDR2: TVYSNPD and GDNSRS (reference sequence). This CDR3 has 14 amino acids. Trimming cost V 3 bases and J 0 bases, with 14 bases left between them. This CDR3 is CAFPLPPNTDKLIF. In DNA, the CDR3 is TGTGCCTTCCCCCTTCCCCCGAACACCGATAAACTCATCTTT.

Points on this clone: The protein TCRdb gives is from a much larger clone and does not agree with this DNA's translation at residue 15, likely a read error; the protein shown here comes from the DNA. CDR3 DNA: TGTGCTCTTGGGGAACTAGTGGGGAGCCTTTACACAGATAAACCCATCTTT. It codes for CALGELVGSLYTDKPIF. The V gene is listed as TRDV1; no J gene was called; the listed D gene, TRDD3, was not tested against the DNA. Germline assignment: CDR1 TSWWSYY and CDR2 QGS. This CDR3 contains 17 residues.

Concerning this clone itself: A far larger clone is just one base off, so this is likely a read error. This sample includes further DNA sequences coding for the same CDR3. The chain couples TRDV1 to TRDJ1; D gene ambiguous. TCRdb records no J gene; here it was assigned by comparing the DNA to germline. This CDR3 comprises 16 residues. V was cut by 1 base and J by 8 bases, with 20 bases left in between. The germline gives CDR1 TSWWSYY, CDR2 QGS. CDR3 DNA: TGTGCTCTTGGGGAACCCCTCTGGAGTGGAAGCCCGAAACTCATCTTT. Protein product: CALGEPLWSGSPKLIF.

This clone occurred many times. TCRdb's entry gives the protein of a much larger clone, which mismatches this DNA's translation at residue 3, likely from a read error; the protein reported here is translated from the DNA. V gene TRAV36/DV7 combines with J gene TRDJ1; D not resolved. Germline assignment: CDR1 VTNFRS and CDR2 LTSSGIE (reference sequence). Trimming cost V 6 bases and J 2 bases, with 11 bases left between them. CDR3 length: 12 amino acids. The CDR3 coding sequence is TGTGCTGCAAGAGGAACAACCGATAAACTCATCTTT. The encoded protein is CAARGTTDKLIF.

Turning to this clone: With only one base between it and a far larger clone, this is likely a read error. The same CDR3 is also encoded by other DNA sequences in this sample. The chain carries TRDV3 and TRDJ1, with TRDD3 matching over 10 bases. Germline matching of the DNA provided the J gene here, since TCRdb leaves it blank. The V and J ends lost 2 bases and 7 bases, in that order; junction bases with no gene match: 37. Per the germline V gene, CDR1 is TVYSNPD and CDR2 is GDNSRS (reference sequence). This CDR3 spans 23 amino acids. DNA of the CDR3: TGTGCCTTTGCCTTCAGGGCGGCATTCTGCTACTGGGGGATTCAGGAAAACTGCCCTAAACTCATCTTT. Its protein product is CAFAFRAAFCYWGIQENCPKLIF.